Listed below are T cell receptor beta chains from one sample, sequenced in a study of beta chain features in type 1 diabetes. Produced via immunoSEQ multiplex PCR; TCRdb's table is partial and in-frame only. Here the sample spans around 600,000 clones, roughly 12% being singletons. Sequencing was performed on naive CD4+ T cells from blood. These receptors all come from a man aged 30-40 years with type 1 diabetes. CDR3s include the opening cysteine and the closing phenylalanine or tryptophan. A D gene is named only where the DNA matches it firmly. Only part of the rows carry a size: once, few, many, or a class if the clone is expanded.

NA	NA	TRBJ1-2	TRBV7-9	CASSLGQEDPGYTF	TGTGCCAGCAGCTTAGGACAGGAAGATCCTGGCTACACCTTC
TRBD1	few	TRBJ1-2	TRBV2	CASTGGGSYGYTF	TGTGCCAGCACGGGAGGGGGCAGCTATGGCTACACCTTC
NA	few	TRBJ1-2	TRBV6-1	CASSERTAGYTF	TGTGCCAGCAGTGAAAGGACAGCTGGCTACACCTTC
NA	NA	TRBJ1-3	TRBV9	CASSVDVILSGNTIYF	TGTGCCAGCAGCGTAGACGTAATCCTCTCTGGAAACACCATATATTTT
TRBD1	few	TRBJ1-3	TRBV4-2	CASSRDRGSSGNTIYF	TGTGCCAGCAGCCGGGACAGGGGGTCCTCTGGAAACACCATATATTTT
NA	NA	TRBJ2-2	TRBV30	CAWSVRELFF	TGTGCCTGGAGTGTACGAGAGCTGTTTTTT
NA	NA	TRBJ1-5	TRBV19	CASSSSTVGNQPQHF	TGTGCCAGTAGTTCCTCCACGGTAGGCAATCAGCCCCAGCATTTT
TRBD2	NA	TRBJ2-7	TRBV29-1	CSVVAGPISYEQYF	TGCAGCGTCGTAGCGGGCCCGATCTCCTACGAGCAGTACTTC
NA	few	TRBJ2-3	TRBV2	CASSEEVREFTDTQYF	TGTGCCAGCAGTGAAGAAGTAAGGGAATTCACAGATACGCAGTATTTT
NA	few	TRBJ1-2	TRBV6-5	CASSYSGRAYGYTF	TGTGCCAGCAGTTACTCGGGAAGGGCCTATGGCTACACCTTC
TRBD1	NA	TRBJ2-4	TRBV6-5	CASKPGQLKNIQYF	TGTGCCAGCAAGCCGGGACAGTTAAAAAACATTCAGTACTTC
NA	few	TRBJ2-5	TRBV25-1	CASSPPGGRQAQYF	TGTGCCAGCAGTCCCCCCGGGGGACGGCAGGCCCAGTACTTC
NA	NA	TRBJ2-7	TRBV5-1	CASTPTGSYEQYF	TGCGCCAGCACCCCGACAGGCTCCTACGAGCAGTACTTC
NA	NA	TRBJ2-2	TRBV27	CASRTKPGSDGTGELFF	TGTGCCAGCCGTACGAAACCGGGCTCAGATGGCACCGGGGAGCTGTTTTTT
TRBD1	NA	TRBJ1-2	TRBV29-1	CSASLQGARGYTF	TGCAGCGCCTCTTTGCAGGGGGCGCGGGGCTACACCTTC
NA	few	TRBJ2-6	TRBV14	CASSDPSGANVLTF	TGTGCCAGCAGCGATCCGTCTGGGGCCAACGTCCTGACTTTC
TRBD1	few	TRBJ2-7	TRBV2	CASRRDRPSREQYF	TGTGCCAGCAGGAGGGACAGGCCCTCGAGGGAGCAGTACTTC
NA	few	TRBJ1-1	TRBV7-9	CASSLYRESAEAFF	TGTGCCAGCAGCTTGTACAGGGAAAGCGCTGAAGCTTTCTTT
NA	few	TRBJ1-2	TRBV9	CASSSRDERDYGYTF	TGTGCCAGCAGCTCGCGGGACGAACGGGACTATGGCTACACCTTC
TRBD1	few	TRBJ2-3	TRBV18	CASSPRTQTGGITDTQYF	TGTGCCAGCTCACCTCGTACCCAGACAGGGGGGATCACAGATACGCAGTATTTT
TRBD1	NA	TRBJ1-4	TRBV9	CASSVRGQLNEKLFF	TGTGCCAGCAGCGTACGGGGACAGTTGAATGAAAAACTGTTTTTT
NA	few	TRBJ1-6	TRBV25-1	CASSENSPLHF	TGTGCCAGCAGTGAGAATTCACCCCTCCACTTT
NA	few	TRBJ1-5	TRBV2	CASSVRGADQPQHF	TGTGCCAGCAGTGTCCGGGGCGCTGATCAGCCCCAGCATTTT